These 27 T cell receptor beta chains were all obtained from the same sample, sequenced in a study of T cells in tumors after PD-1 blockade. The repertoire was sequenced with immunoSEQ multiplex PCR; TCRdb's copy has only in-frame clones and lacks some. This sample has about 63,000 clones, with around 72% found just once. The sample consisted of PBMCs, taken after anti-PD-1 treatment. The receptors originated from a human donor with basal cell carcinoma.

This chain uses TRBV11-3 with TRBJ2-7; 9 bases line up with TRBD1. The CDR3 sequence is 13 residues long. In germline, CDR1 is SGHNT, CDR2 YENEEA. V gave up 5 bases and J gave up 6 bases; unmatched junction bases: 5. The CDR3 DNA reads as TGTGCCAGCAGCGGCCGGGACAGGGCCGAGCAGTACTTC. Translated, it gives CASSGRDRAEQYF.

The chain has TRBV19 and TRBJ2-7, with TRBD1 matching over 9 bases. CDR1 and CDR2 from the germline V gene are LNHDA and SQIVND (reference sequence). CDR3 length: 14 residues. V dropped 5 bases and J dropped 2; count of bases not matched to a gene: 4. The CDR3 protein is CASSLWTGAYEQYF. The CDR3 region has the DNA TGTGCCAGTAGTCTATGGACAGGGGCCTACGAGCAGTACTTC. Together with reference TRBV19 and TRBJ2-7, the CDR3 gives the full variable domain: DGGITQSPKYLFRKEGQNVTLSCEQNLNHDAMYWYRQDPGQGLRLIYYSQIVNDFQKGDIAEGYSVSREKKESFPLTVTSAQKNPTAFYLCASSLWTGAYEQYFGPGTRLTVT.

This chain connects TRBV5-1 to TRBJ2-1; the D gene is possibly TRBD1 (6 bases). V was pared by 3 bases and J by 7 bases, with 11 bases between. This CDR3 has 13 amino acids. Germline CDR1 is SGHRS and CDR2 is YFSETQ. CDR3 sequence reads: CASSWDNNNEQFF. In DNA form, the CDR3 reads TGCGCCAGCAGCTGGGACAACAATAATGAGCAGTTCTTC.

The chain couples TRBV20-1 to TRBJ2-6; no clear D. Germline CDR1 reads DFQATT; CDR2 reads SNEGSKA (reference sequence). V lost 4 bases and J lost 7, with 5 bases in between. The CDR3 is 11 residues long. This CDR3 reads CSAMGANVLTF. CDR3 nucleotide sequence: TGCAGTGCTATGGGAGCCAACGTCCTGACTTTC.

The chain employs TRBV28 and TRBJ1-2, with D hard to call. CDR1 is MDHEN, CDR2 SYDVKM, per germline. The CDR3 sequence is 11 residues long. The V gene lost 4 bases and the J gene lost 6 bases, with 6 bases spanning the gap. This CDR3 reads CASSYGHGYTF. The CDR3 DNA reads TGTGCCAGCAGTTACGGGCATGGCTACACCTTC.

This clone came up a few times. This chain joins TRBV5-1 and TRBJ2-3; D perhaps matches TRBD1 (6 bases). Germline V gene data show CDR1 as SGHRS and CDR2 as YFSETQ. Between the trimmed V and J ends, which lost 1 base and 0 bases, there was a span of 12 bases. This CDR3 is built from 16 residues. The CDR3 coding sequence is TGCGCCAGCAGCTTGAAAGGGACATCTAGCACAGATACGCAGTATTTT. Its translation: CASSLKGTSSTDTQYF. The variable domain in full, with the rest retrieved from reference TRBV5-1 and TRBJ2-3, is KAGVTQTPRYLIKTRGQQVTLSCSPISGHRSVSWYQQTPGQGLQFLFEYFSETQRNKGNFPGRFSGRQFSNSRSEMNVSTLELGDSALYLCASSLKGTSSTDTQYFGPGTRLTVL.

V usage is TRBV6-6 and J usage is TRBJ1-4; 10 nucleotides align to TRBD1. This CDR3 contains 16 residues. Losses at the gene ends were 6 bases for V and 5 bases for J; bases not matched to a gene: 9. Germline V CDR1 and CDR2: MNHNY, SVGAGI (reference sequence). The chain's CDR3 is CASRQGQGFVNEKLFF. The CDR3 nucleotides are TGTGCCAGCAGACAGGGACAGGGGTTCGTAAATGAAAAACTGTTTTTT.

The chain uses TRBV2 and TRBJ2-2; 8 bases line up with TRBD1. The CDR3 covers 15 residues. The trim removed 6 bases at V and 3 bases at J, leaving 6 bases unmatched. In germline, CDR1 is SNHLY, CDR2 FYNNEI. The CDR3 region is CASSPGTGYTGELFF. The CDR3, as DNA: TGTGCCAGCAGCCCCGGGACAGGCTACACCGGGGAGCTGTTTTTT. Full variable domain (outside the CDR3, taken from reference TRBV2 and TRBJ2-2): EPEVTQTPSHQVTQMGQEVILRCVPISNHLYFYWYRQILGQKVEFLVSFYNNEISEKSEIFDDQFSVERPDGSNFTLKIRSTKLEDSAMYFCASSPGTGYTGELFFGEGSRLTVL.

The J gene is TRBJ2-3, the V gene TRBV2; 9 nucleotides match TRBD2. J was trimmed by 6 bases and V by 5 bases; bases with no gene match: 15. CDR1 is SNHLY and CDR2 is FYNNEI in the germline V gene. The CDR3 has 17 amino acids. The CDR3 loop reads CASSFGVLAGREDTQYF. In DNA, the CDR3 is TGTGCCAGCAGTTTCGGGGTCCTAGCGGGGAGGGAGGATACGCAGTATTTT.

This chain connects TRBV5-1 to TRBJ2-3, with 7 positions matching TRBD2. Germline assignment: CDR1 SGHRS and CDR2 YFSETQ. J was trimmed by 8 bases and V by 0 bases; bases with no gene match: 9. The CDR3 consists of 15 residues. The CDR3 DNA reads as TGCGCCAGCAGCTTGGCGCTAGCGGATTTAGGTACGCAGTATTTT. This sequence encodes CASSLALADLGTQYF.

CDR3 residues: CASSQGAGGLDEQYF. The CDR3 nucleotides are TGCGCCAGCAGCCAAGGAGCGGGGGGGTTGGACGAGCAGTACTTC. This chain uses TRBV4-1 with TRBJ2-7; TRBD2 matches at 10 bases. The germline CDR1 and CDR2 sequences are MGHRA and YSYEKL. Losses at the gene ends were 1 base for V and 5 bases for J; bases not matched to a gene: 5. The CDR3 has 15 amino acids.

The chain uses TRBV3-1 (or the pseudogene TRBV3-2) and TRBJ1-4, with D possibly matching TRBD1 (6 bases). V lost 4 bases to trimming and J lost 5 bases, with 14 bases between them. This CDR3 has 15 residues. In germline, CDR1 is LGHDT, CDR2 YNNKEL (reference sequence). CDR3 region: CASSRMDSSNEKLFF. CDR3 in DNA: TGTGCCAGCAGCCGTATGGACAGTTCAAATGAAAAACTGTTTTTT.

CDR3 in amino acids: CASSTKETQYF. CDR3 DNA: TGTGCCAGCAGCACGAAAGAGACCCAGTACTTC. V gene TRBV5-6 combines with J gene TRBJ2-5; D remains ambiguous. This CDR3 region has 11 residues. Deletions cut 4 bases from V and 3 bases from J, with 4 bases between. Germline V gene lookup returns CDR1 SGHDT and CDR2 YYEEEE.

The chain joins TRBV21-1 to TRBJ1-4; the listed D gene, TRBD1, was not tested against the DNA. TRBV21-1 is recorded as a pseudogene. This CDR3 spans 15 amino acids. DNA for the CDR3: TGTGCCAGCAGCGGCCCGGGACAGGCTAATGAAAAACTGTTTTTT. It encodes CASSGPGQANEKLFF.

The chain employs TRBV21-1 and TRBJ2-3; TRBD1 reflects the table's D call only, with no check against the DNA. TRBV21-1 is a pseudogene locus. The CDR3 spans 16 residues. The CDR3 loop is CASSKVRYPSTDTQYF. Here the CDR3 DNA reads TGTGCCAGCAGCAAAGTCAGATACCCTAGCACAGATACGCAGTATTTT.

The chain employs TRBV5-1 and TRBJ1-6; 9 bases are a match to TRBD1. The CDR3 covers 15 residues. V shed 3 bases, J shed 9 bases, and the junction held 7 bases outside the gene matches. Germline CDR1 is SGHRS and CDR2 is YFSETQ. The CDR3 DNA sequence: TGCGCCAGCAGCTCCGGGGGACAGGGAGTTTCACCCCTCCACTTT. Translated, it gives CASSSGGQGVSPLHF.

V gene TRBV3-1 (or the pseudogene TRBV3-2) combines with J gene TRBJ2-7; 15 bases map to TRBD2. With 1 base clipped from V and 0 bases from J, the junction kept 4 bases outside the gene matches. There are 18 residues in the CDR3. Germline V gene data show CDR1 as LGHDT and CDR2 as YNNKEL (reference sequence). CDR3 loop: CASSQGTSGGVSSYEQYF. For the CDR3, the DNA is TGTGCCAGCAGCCAAGGGACTAGCGGGGGGGTGAGCTCCTACGAGCAGTACTTC.

The chain carries TRBV27 and TRBJ2-7; D is ambiguous. Germline V gives CDR1 MNHEY, CDR2 SMNVEV (reference sequence). With 5 bases removed from V and 3 bases from J, the gap between germline ends came to 8 bases. CDR3 length equals 12 residues. The CDR3 is CASSPEIYEQYF. Written as DNA, the CDR3 is TGTGCCAGCAGTCCAGAGATCTACGAGCAGTACTTC.

V gene TRBV29-1 combines with J gene TRBJ2-5; the D is unclear. Germline V gene sequence: CDR1 SQVTM, CDR2 ANQGSEA. V lost 4 bases, J lost 5 bases, and 11 bases lay in between. The CDR3 spans 12 residues. CDR3 protein: CSVGLQSETQYF. The CDR3 coding sequence is TGCAGCGTTGGACTTCAATCCGAGACCCAGTACTTC.

The rearrangement joins TRBV28 to TRBJ1-1; D unresolved. V lost 5 bases to trimming and J lost 4 bases, with 17 bases between them. The CDR3 length is 15 residues. Germline V gene data show CDR1 as MDHEN and CDR2 as SYDVKM. The CDR3 reads CASSLSPRRATEAFF. In nucleotides, the CDR3 is TGTGCCAGCAGTCTGTCTCCCCGAAGGGCCACTGAAGCTTTCTTT.

The chain employs TRBV11-3 and TRBJ2-1; the match to TRBD2 covers 7 bases. The CDR3 runs to 15 residues. From germline, CDR1 is SGHNT and CDR2 YENEEA. With V trimmed by 5 bases and J by 7 bases, 11 bases remained unmatched. The CDR3 reads CASSIRGGSRNEQFF. CDR3 DNA sequence: TGTGCCAGCAGCATCCGCGGGGGTTCTAGGAATGAGCAGTTCTTC.

This rearrangement joins TRBV6-6 to TRBJ1-1; D uncertain. This CDR3 is 13 amino acids long. V lost 6 bases and J 0 bases, leaving 8 bases between the germline ends. The germline V gene has CDR1 MNHNY and CDR2 SVGAGI (reference sequence). In DNA, the CDR3 is TGTGCCAGCAGGGACGGCATGAACACTGAAGCTTTCTTT. It translates to CASRDGMNTEAFF.

The chain carries TRBV7-9 and TRBJ2-7; 7 bases are a match to TRBD1. CDR1 is SEHNR, CDR2 FQNEAQ, per germline (reference sequence). The CDR3 has 14 amino acids. The V segment lost 0 bases and the J segment 6 bases; nucleotides outside the gene matches: 5. DNA of the CDR3: TGTGCCAGCAGCTTAGCACAGGGGACGATCGAGCAGTACTTC. Translated: CASSLAQGTIEQYF.

This chain uses TRBV6-5 with TRBJ2-7; 12 bases are shared with TRBD2. V shed 2 bases, J shed 6 bases, and the junction held 2 bases outside the gene matches. Germline CDR1 reads MNHEY; CDR2 reads SVGAGI. The CDR3 extends over 14 amino acids. The chain's CDR3 is CASSYRTSGVEQYF. CDR3 nucleotides: TGTGCCAGCAGTTACCGGACTAGCGGGGTCGAGCAGTACTTC.

V and J are TRBV30 and TRBJ2-7; D not certain. V lost 0 bases and J lost 6, with 6 bases in between. The length of the CDR3 is 11 residues. The germline V gene has CDR1 GTSNPN and CDR2 SVGIG (reference sequence). The CDR3 is CAWSVSREQYF. DNA for the CDR3: TGTGCCTGGAGTGTAAGTCGCGAGCAGTACTTC.

This chain uses TRBV7-9 with TRBJ2-1; TRBD1 agrees at 8 bases. Trimming took 5 bases from V and 5 from J; bases not matched to a gene: 8. Per the germline V gene, CDR1 is SEHNR and CDR2 is FQNEAQ (reference sequence). The CDR3 is made up of 15 amino acids. DNA for the CDR3: TGTGCCAGCAGCCCGAGGGGACAGGCCAACAATGAGCAGTTCTTC. Protein sequence: CASSPRGQANNEQFF.

The chain links TRBV7-9 to TRBJ1-6; 8 positions match TRBD1. This CDR3 contains 14 residues. Germline CDR1 and CDR2: SEHNR and FQNEAQ (reference sequence). V shed 2 bases, J shed 8 bases, and the junction held 2 bases outside the gene matches. The CDR3 DNA sequence: TGTGCCAGCAGCTTAACAGGGGGTTATTCACCCCTCCACTTT. Translation gives CASSLTGGYSPLHF.